In this sample, the clone carrying this T cell receptor (beta chain) turned up a few times. The antigen is unknown. The CDR3 loop spans 14 amino acids. The V gene's germline CDR1 is DFQATT and CDR2 SNEGSKA (reference sequence). The junction had 4 bases not matched to a gene; V was cut back by 3 bases and J by 6 bases. Cultured CD4+ T-cell DNA underwent Oncomine TCR Beta short-read sequencing. MiXCR was run by TCRdb on the PCR reads, yielding one entry per CDR3 protein. The repertoire holds approximately 12,000 distinct CDR3 sequences, with over 50% as singletons. Treatment specified: roughly 10-day PBMC culture with coronavirus spike peptide pools or control peptides (ViraFEST assay). This sample is drawn from a study of vaccination and CD4 T cells after COVID-19.

The rearrangement uses TRBV20-1 and TRBJ1-6, with 8 positions matching TRBD1. The sequence derives from a human donor who had recovered from COVID-19. What was sequenced was CD4+ T cells from blood, cultured in vitro. CDR3: CSASGTGPNSPLHF. CDR3 sequence (DNA): TGCAGTGCTAGCGGGACAGGCCCTAATTCACCCCTCCACTTT.